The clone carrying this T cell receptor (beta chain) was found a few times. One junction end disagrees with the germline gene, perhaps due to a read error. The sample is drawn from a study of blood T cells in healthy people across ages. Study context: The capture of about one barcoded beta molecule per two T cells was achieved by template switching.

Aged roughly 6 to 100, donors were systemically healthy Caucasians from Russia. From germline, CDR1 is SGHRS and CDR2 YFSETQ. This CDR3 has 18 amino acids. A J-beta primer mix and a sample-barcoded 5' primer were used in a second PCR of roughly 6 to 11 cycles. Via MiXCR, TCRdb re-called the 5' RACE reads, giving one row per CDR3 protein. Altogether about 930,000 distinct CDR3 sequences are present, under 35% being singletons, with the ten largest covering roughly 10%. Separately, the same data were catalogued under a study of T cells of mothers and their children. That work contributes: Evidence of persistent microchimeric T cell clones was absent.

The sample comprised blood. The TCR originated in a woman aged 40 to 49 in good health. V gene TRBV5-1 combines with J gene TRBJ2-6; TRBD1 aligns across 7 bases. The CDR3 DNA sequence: TGCGCCAGCAGCCGAACGGCTAGTACAGGGGCCGGGGCCTACGTCCTGACTTTC. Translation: CASSRTASTGAGAYVLTF.